Sequencing of this T cell receptor (beta chain) was carried out in a study of blood T cells in healthy people across ages. Broader study findings: From one million sequenced T cells, diversity estimates were lower bounds. Higher diversity, along with more naive CD4+ cells, distinguished long-lived donors from aged donors. Older age went with lower TCR beta diversity per million T cells, in a roughly linear way.

In this sample, this clonotype turned up a few times. Its antigen remains unidentified. The V end lost 6 bases, the J end lost 14 bases, and 11 bases lay between the germline ends. The CDR3 sequence is 11 residues long. In germline, CDR1 is MGHDK, CDR2 SYGVNS. Alongside a J-beta primer mix, a sample-barcoded 5' primer served in a second PCR lasting roughly 7 to 12 cycles. TCRdb itself ran the 5' RACE reads through MiXCR, one entry per CDR3 protein. Of approximately 690,000 distinct CDR3 sequences listed, about 54% were seen once; the top ten hold over 30%. The receptor was derived from a man in his sixties in good health. The sample taken for sequencing was blood. The gene calls are TRBV25-1 and TRBJ1-6, with D possibly TRBD1 on 6 matching bases. The CDR3 nucleotides read TGTGCCAGCAGAGTCAACAGGGCCCTCCACTTT. It translates to CASRVNRALHF.